Each of the 19 T cell receptor beta chains below was sequenced from the same sample in a study of blood T cell repertoires in COVID-19. The data were produced by immunoSEQ multiplex PCR, yet TCRdb's version contains in-frame clones alone and is incomplete. Counted here are about 30,000 clones, about 90% occurring once; the ten biggest clones make up roughly 5%. The sample comprised peripheral blood. These receptor sequences come from a man aged 55-75 years with active COVID-19.

This chain links TRBV6-5 with TRBJ2-7; D unresolved. The CDR3 has 11 residues. Trimming cost V 2 bases and J 7 bases, with 6 bases left between them. Germline assignment: CDR1 MNHEY and CDR2 SVGAGI. In DNA, the CDR3 is TGTGCCAGCAGTTACAACAATGAGCAGTACTTC. It yields the protein CASSYNNEQYF.

This clone was found once. This sequence joins TRBV27 and TRBJ2-3; a possible D gene is TRBD1 (5 bases). With 2 bases removed from V and 4 bases from J, the gap between germline ends came to 7 bases. The CDR3 consists of 13 residues. Germline V gives CDR1 MNHEY, CDR2 SMNVEV (reference sequence). The CDR3 coding sequence is TGTGCCAGCAGTTTAGCAGGGCCAGATACGCAGTATTTT. Translated: CASSLAGPDTQYF.

V gene TRBV7-9 combines with J gene TRBJ2-2, with 8 bases aligning to TRBD1. CDR1 and CDR2 (germline): SEHNR, FQNEAQ (reference sequence). The CDR3 covers 16 residues. V trimming: 5 bases; J trimming: 6 bases; junction bases outside the gene matches: 11. CDR3 sequence: CASSDKWGQDPGELFF. CDR3 nucleotide sequence: TGTGCCAGCAGCGACAAGTGGGGACAGGATCCCGGGGAGCTGTTTTTT.

V gene TRBV5-1 combines with J gene TRBJ1-4; D is unresolved. The CDR3 loop spans 13 amino acids. V dropped 7 bases and J dropped 7 bases, with 14 bases sitting between them. Germline V gene data show CDR1 as SGHRS and CDR2 as YFSETQ. CDR3: CASAENTAEKLFF. The CDR3 nucleotides read TGCGCCAGCGCGGAGAACACGGCTGAAAAACTGTTTTTT.

V is TRBV18 and J is TRBJ1-5; 7 bases are a match to TRBD1. This CDR3 comprises 16 residues. Germline V gives CDR1 KGHSH, CDR2 LQKENI. With 3 bases clipped from V and 1 base from J, the junction kept 6 bases outside the gene matches. The CDR3 bases are TGTGCCAGCTCACCGGGACAGTTGAGAAGCAATCAGCCCCAGCATTTT. Its translation: CASSPGQLRSNQPQHF.

The V call is TRBV7-6, the J call TRBJ1-5; 7 nucleotides agree with TRBD1. Per germline, CDR1 SGHVS and CDR2 FNYEAQ. This CDR3 has 14 amino acids. V was clipped by 3 bases and J by 7 bases; unmatched bases: 6. The CDR3 here is CASSFRQGGQPQHF. Here the CDR3 DNA reads TGTGCCAGCAGCTTCCGACAGGGAGGACAGCCCCAGCATTTT. Combining the CDR3 with reference TRBV7-6 and TRBJ1-5 gives the whole variable domain GAGVSQSPRYKVTKRGQDVALRCDPISGHVSLYWYRQALGQGPEFLTYFNYEAQQDKSGLPNDRFSAERPEGSISTLTIQRTEQRDSAMYRCASSFRQGGQPQHFGDGTRLSIL.

This chain connects TRBV7-9 to TRBJ2-1; D remains ambiguous. This CDR3 spans 15 amino acids. Germline V CDR1 and CDR2: SEHNR, FQNEAQ (reference sequence). Trimming shortened V by 1 base and J by 1 base, and 8 bases separated the two germline ends. CDR3 sequence: CASSLGPESYNEQFF. The CDR3 DNA follows: TGTGCCAGCAGCTTAGGTCCGGAGTCCTACAATGAGCAGTTCTTC.

This clone appeared a few times. The chain is built from TRBV7-3 and TRBJ1-2; 9 nucleotides align to TRBD1. This CDR3 region has 16 residues. Germline CDR1 and CDR2: SGHTA and FQGTGA. V was clipped by 0 bases and J by 3 bases; unmatched bases: 5. CDR3 protein: CASSLTLDRGHYGYTF. The DNA of the CDR3 is TGTGCCAGCAGCTTAACTCTGGACAGGGGACACTATGGCTACACCTTC.

The CDR3 protein is CASSLSSFNYGYTF. The CDR3 region has the DNA TGTGCCAGCAGTTTATCGTCCTTCAACTATGGCTACACCTTC. The chain links TRBV27 to TRBJ1-2; D is unclear. Per the germline V gene, CDR1 is MNHEY and CDR2 is SMNVEV (reference sequence). The CDR3 extends over 14 amino acids. V lost 0 bases and J lost 2, with 7 bases in between.

This rearrangement joins TRBV4-2 to TRBJ1-1; tentative D call: TRBD1 (5 bases). In germline, CDR1 is LGHNA, CDR2 YNFKEQ. The V end lost 11 bases, the J end lost 6 bases, and 22 bases lay between the germline ends. The CDR3 runs to 14 residues. The CDR3 bases are TGTGCCTCCGGTAGTCCACGGGGGGTAGCTGAAGCTTTCTTT. Amino acid sequence: CASGSPRGVAEAFF.

This CDR3 is CASSRGLNTGELFF. CDR3 sequence (DNA): TGTGCCAGTTCCAGGGGGTTGAACACCGGGGAGCTGTTTTTT. The chain has TRBV11-3 and TRBJ2-2, with TRBD1 identical over 7 bases. Looked up from germline, CDR1 is SGHNT and CDR2 is YENEEA. Trimming took 9 bases from V and 1 from J; bases not matched to a gene: 5. The CDR3 runs to 14 residues.

The J gene is TRBJ1-2, the V gene TRBV11-1, with a tentative D call TRBD1 (6 bases). The V gene's germline CDR1 is SGHAT and CDR2 FQDESV (reference sequence). The CDR3 covers 15 residues. The V gene lost 5 bases and the J gene lost 2 bases, with 15 bases spanning the gap. CDR3 bases: TGTGCCAGCAGCCCCCTCACTACAGGGAACTATGGCTACACCTTC. This codes for CASSPLTTGNYGYTF.

This clone came up once. The genes are TRBV19 and TRBJ2-5; D is undetermined. V shed 2 bases and J shed 2 bases, with 15 bases lying between them. The CDR3 contains 16 residues. Germline assignment: CDR1 LNHDA and CDR2 SQIVND (reference sequence). In DNA form, the CDR3 reads TGTGCCAGTAGTATATCGGCTCTCCTCGGGCAAGAGACCCAGTACTTC. Translating gives CASSISALLGQETQYF.

The genes are TRBV19 and TRBJ1-4; 9 nucleotides match TRBD1. The trim removed 6 bases at V and 7 bases at J, leaving 6 bases unmatched. The length of the CDR3 is 14 residues. Germline CDR1 is LNHDA and CDR2 is SQIVND (reference sequence). The CDR3 DNA reads TGTGCCAGTAGCCGACAGGGGGTTCTTGAAAAACTGTTTTTT. Translating gives CASSRQGVLEKLFF.

The chain's CDR3 is CASSTNYNYEQYF. CDR3 nucleotides: TGTGCCAGCAGCACGAATTACAACTACGAGCAGTACTTC. This rearrangement joins TRBV7-2 to TRBJ2-7; D is ambiguous. Trimming removed 5 bases from V and 3 bases from J, with 11 bases in between. The germline gives CDR1 SGHTA, CDR2 FQGNSA. CDR3 length: 13 residues.

The V call is TRBV6-5, the J call TRBJ2-3, with D possibly TRBD1 on 5 matching bases. V shed 5 bases and J shed 3 bases, with 15 bases lying between them. The CDR3 sequence is 15 residues long. CDR1 is MNHEY, CDR2 SVGAGI, per germline. As DNA, the CDR3 is TGTGCCAGCAGTCCCATAGGGGTGGGGACAGATACGCAGTATTTT. Its translation is CASSPIGVGTDTQYF.

This chain links TRBV18 with TRBJ1-1; D is undetermined. The CDR3 has 15 amino acids. V was cut by 1 base and J by 6 bases, with 15 bases left in between. Germline V gene lookup returns CDR1 KGHSH and CDR2 LQKENI. The CDR3 DNA is TGTGCCAGCTCACCACTCCGAGTATCGTATTCTGAAGCTTTCTTT. This encodes CASSPLRVSYSEAFF. Full variable domain (remainder filled in from reference TRBV18 and TRBJ1-1): NAGVMQNPRHLVRRRGQEARLRCSPMKGHSHVYWYRQLPEEGLKFMVYLQKENIIDESGMPKERFSAEFPKEGPSILRIQQVVRGDSAAYFCASSPLRVSYSEAFFGQGTRLTVV.

This chain connects TRBV7-9 to TRBJ2-5, with no clear D. V was shortened by 6 bases and J by 5 bases, with 13 bases between the two germline ends. The CDR3 spans 13 residues. The germline CDR1 and CDR2 sequences are SEHNR and FQNEAQ (reference sequence). CDR3: CASRSDSAETQYF. Here the CDR3 DNA reads TGTGCCAGCAGGTCCGACTCTGCGGAGACCCAGTACTTC.

This chain uses TRBV9 with TRBJ1-2, with D hard to call. This CDR3 region has 14 residues. Germline V gene lookup returns CDR1 SGDLS and CDR2 YYNGEE. V lost 0 bases and J 10 bases, leaving 16 bases between the germline ends. CDR3 coding DNA: TGTGCCAGCAGCGTAGGAGGAGGGCCCCTAGCCTACACCTTC. Its translation: CASSVGGGPLAYTF.